The rows below give T cell receptor beta chains drawn from one sample of a study of T cell repertoires in cytomegalovirus infection. No antigen has been identified for these receptors. TCRdb re-called the reads with MiXCR, one entry per CDR3 protein. The sample includes roughly 500,000 distinct CDR3 sequences, 30% to 40% of them seen just once. Sequencing was performed on cultured PBMCs, taken from culture after CMV antigen stimulation. Receptors were obtained from a human donor in good health (CMV status not recorded). Some clones in this sample may be carry-over from other donors' samples. Each CDR3 is given with its conserved first and last residue. The D gene is left open where the match is weak.

j_call	d_call	v_call	cdr3_aa
TRBJ2-3	-	TRBV19	CASSIGGSRGTQYF
TRBJ1-1	-	TRBV6-2/TRBV6-3	CASSRRQETEAFF
TRBJ1-2	-	TRBV19	CASKIKGDPAYGYTF
TRBJ1-5	-	TRBV19	CASSIEDRFNQPQHF
TRBJ2-7	TRBD2	TRBV5-6	CASSLVWTSVTSYEQYF
TRBJ1-3	TRBD1	TRBV19	CASSIAISEDREGNTIYF
TRBJ2-3	TRBD2	TRBV6-5	CASTKRGGTQYF
TRBJ2-7	TRBD2	TRBV4-3	CASSQWGASGSNEQYF
TRBJ2-2	-	TRBV7-2	CASRTYRTGELFF
TRBJ1-1	-	TRBV3-1	CASSTPGLRTEAFF
TRBJ2-7	TRBD1	TRBV6-1	CASSKTGVAHEQYF
TRBJ1-1	TRBD1	TRBV7-9	CASSVRGDSEAFF
TRBJ2-1	-	TRBV5-1	CASSRRAGGINNEQFF
TRBJ2-1	-	TRBV12-3/TRBV12-4	CASSYRASSYNEQFF
TRBJ2-1	-	TRBV6-1	CASNDPPSPNEQFF
TRBJ2-7	TRBD2	TRBV15	CATSRGSSGNYEQYF
TRBJ1-2	-	TRBV4-1	CASSQDSFVLEWNYGYTF
TRBJ2-7	-	TRBV27	CASSSTAGLPYEQYF
TRBJ2-1	-	TRBV10-3	CATSTEDNEQFF
TRBJ1-6	-	TRBV12-3/TRBV12-4	CASSSFGKDWDNSPLHF
TRBJ2-1	-	TRBV7-6	CASSPEYNEQFF
TRBJ1-5	TRBD1	TRBV20-1	CSASSGQGLNQPQHF
TRBJ1-2	-	TRBV6-1	CASSEVNYGYTF
TRBJ2-3	-	TRBV6-6	CASSYSRSGVTDTQYF
TRBJ2-7	TRBD2	TRBV27	CASSLRGGRALGHEQYF
TRBJ2-2	-	TRBV4-1	CASSQGRMGTGELFF
TRBJ1-5	-	TRBV2	CASRPRWDQPQHF
TRBJ1-2	-	TRBV12-3/TRBV12-4	CASSLNANRRYGYTF
TRBJ2-2	-	TRBV27	CASGTFRTWNTGELFF
TRBJ1-1	-	TRBV10-3	CAITKNGESDEAFF
TRBJ1-2	-	TRBV7-9	CASSLQDPEGGYGYTF
TRBJ2-2	TRBD1	TRBV7-9	CASSWTGSSAGELFF
TRBJ2-1	TRBD2	TRBV5-6	CASSLAVAGGYNEQFF
TRBJ1-6	TRBD1	TRBV7-1	CASSPSPVSAGGNSPLHF